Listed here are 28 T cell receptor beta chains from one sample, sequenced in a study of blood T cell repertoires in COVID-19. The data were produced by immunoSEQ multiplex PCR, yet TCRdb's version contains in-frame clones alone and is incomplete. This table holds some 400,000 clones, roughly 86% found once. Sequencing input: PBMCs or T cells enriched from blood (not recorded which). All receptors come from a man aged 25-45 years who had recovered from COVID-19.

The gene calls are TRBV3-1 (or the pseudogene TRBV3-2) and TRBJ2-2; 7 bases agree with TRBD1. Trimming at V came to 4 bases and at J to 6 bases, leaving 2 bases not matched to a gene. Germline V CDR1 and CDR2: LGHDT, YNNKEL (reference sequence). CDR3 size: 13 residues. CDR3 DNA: TGTGCCAGCAGCCCGACAGGGTCCGGGGAGCTGTTTTTT. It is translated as CASSPTGSGELFF.

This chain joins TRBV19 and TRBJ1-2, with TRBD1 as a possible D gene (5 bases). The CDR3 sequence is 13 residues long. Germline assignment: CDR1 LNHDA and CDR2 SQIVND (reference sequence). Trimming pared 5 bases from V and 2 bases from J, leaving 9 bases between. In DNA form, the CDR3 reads TGTGCCAGTAGTTCTTCAGGGAACTATGGCTACACCTTC. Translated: CASSSSGNYGYTF.

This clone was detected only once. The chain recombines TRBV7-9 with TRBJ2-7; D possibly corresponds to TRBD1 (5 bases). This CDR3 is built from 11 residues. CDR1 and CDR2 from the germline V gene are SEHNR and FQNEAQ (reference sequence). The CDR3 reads CVTRVAYEQYF. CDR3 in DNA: TGTGTTACCAGGGTAGCCTACGAGCAGTACTTC.

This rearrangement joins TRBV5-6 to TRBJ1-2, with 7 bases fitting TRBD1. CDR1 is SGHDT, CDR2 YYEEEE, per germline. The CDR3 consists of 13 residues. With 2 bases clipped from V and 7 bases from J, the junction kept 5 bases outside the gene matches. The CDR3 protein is CASSFTGEPGYTF. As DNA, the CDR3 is TGTGCCAGCAGCTTTACAGGGGAGCCTGGCTACACCTTC.

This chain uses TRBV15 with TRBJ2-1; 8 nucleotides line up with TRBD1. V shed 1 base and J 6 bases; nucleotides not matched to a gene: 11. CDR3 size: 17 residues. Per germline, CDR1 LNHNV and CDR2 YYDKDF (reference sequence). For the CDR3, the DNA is TGTGCCACCAGCAGAGGACAGGGGTTTGAAGTGGGCAATGAGCAGTTCTTC. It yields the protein CATSRGQGFEVGNEQFF.

The CDR3 region has the DNA TGCGCCAGCAGCCGAGATACTAGCGGGGGCAATGAGCAGTTCTTC. Translating gives CASSRDTSGGNEQFF. The chain recombines TRBV5-1 with TRBJ2-1; 11 bases align to TRBD2. J gave up 6 bases and V 4 bases, and 6 bases lay outside the gene matches. This CDR3 has 15 amino acids. Germline V gene data show CDR1 as SGHRS and CDR2 as YFSETQ.

The CDR3: CASSVEKLPHRNEQFF. The CDR3 DNA follows: TGTGCCAGCAGCGTAGAAAAGCTTCCGCATCGCAATGAGCAGTTCTTC. The chain couples TRBV9 to TRBJ2-1; D is undetermined. Trimming left V 0 bases short and J 6 bases short, with 16 bases between. The CDR3 sequence is 16 residues long. Germline loops: CDR1 SGDLS, CDR2 YYNGEE.

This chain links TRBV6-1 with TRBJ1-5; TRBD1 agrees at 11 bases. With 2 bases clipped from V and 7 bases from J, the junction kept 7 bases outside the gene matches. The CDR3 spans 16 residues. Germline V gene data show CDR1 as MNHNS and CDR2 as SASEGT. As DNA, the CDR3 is TGTGCCAGCAGTGAACTAGGACAGGGGGCTTGGCAGCCCCAGCATTTT. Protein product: CASSELGQGAWQPQHF.

This CDR3 reads CASSLASSGGPWAQYF. The CDR3 nucleotides read TGTGCCAGCAGCTTAGCGTCTAGCGGGGGTCCATGGGCCCAGTACTTC. The chain carries TRBV7-9 and TRBJ2-5; 10 positions agree with TRBD2. Germline CDR1 is SEHNR and CDR2 is FQNEAQ (reference sequence). The length of the CDR3 is 16 residues. After removal of 0 bases from V and 9 bases from J, the junction contained 10 bases not matched to a gene. The variable domain in full, with the rest retrieved from reference TRBV7-9 and TRBJ2-5, is DTGVSQNPRHKITKRGQNVTFRCDPISEHNRLYWYRQTLGQGPEFLTYFQNEAQLEKSRLLSDRFSAERPKGSFSTLEIQRTEQGDSAMYLCASSLASSGGPWAQYFGPGTRLLVL.

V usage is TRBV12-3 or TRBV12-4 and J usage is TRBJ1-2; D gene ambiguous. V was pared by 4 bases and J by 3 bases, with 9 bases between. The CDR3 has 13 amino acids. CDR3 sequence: CASSSGIYYGYTF. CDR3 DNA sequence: TGTGCCAGCAGTTCCGGGATCTACTATGGCTACACCTTC.

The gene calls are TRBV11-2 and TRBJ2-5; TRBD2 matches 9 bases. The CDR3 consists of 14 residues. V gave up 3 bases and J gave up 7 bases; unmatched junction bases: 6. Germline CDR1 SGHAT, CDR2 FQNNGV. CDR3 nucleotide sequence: TGTGCCAGCAGCTTGGGACTAGCTCTTGGGACCCAGTACTTC. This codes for CASSLGLALGTQYF.

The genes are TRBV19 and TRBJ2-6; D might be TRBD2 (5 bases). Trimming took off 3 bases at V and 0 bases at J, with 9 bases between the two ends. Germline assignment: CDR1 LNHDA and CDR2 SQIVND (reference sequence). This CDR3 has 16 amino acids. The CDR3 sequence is CASSMFGDSGANVLTF. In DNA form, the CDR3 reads TGTGCCAGTAGTATGTTCGGGGACTCTGGGGCCAACGTCCTGACTTTC.

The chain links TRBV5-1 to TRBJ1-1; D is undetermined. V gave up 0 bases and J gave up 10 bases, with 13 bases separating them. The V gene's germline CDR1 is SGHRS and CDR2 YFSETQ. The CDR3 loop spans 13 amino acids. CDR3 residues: CASSLAGKLGAFF. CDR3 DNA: TGCGCCAGCAGCTTGGCCGGGAAGCTTGGAGCTTTCTTT.

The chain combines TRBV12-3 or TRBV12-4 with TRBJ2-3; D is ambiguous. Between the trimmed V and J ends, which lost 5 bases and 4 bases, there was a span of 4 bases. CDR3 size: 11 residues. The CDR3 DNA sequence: TGTGCCAGCAGTCCCGCAGATACGCAGTATTTT. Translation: CASSPADTQYF.

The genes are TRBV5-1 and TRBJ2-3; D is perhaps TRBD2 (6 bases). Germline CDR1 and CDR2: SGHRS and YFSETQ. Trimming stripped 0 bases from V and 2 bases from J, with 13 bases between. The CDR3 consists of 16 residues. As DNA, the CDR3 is TGCGCCAGCAGCTTGGGGCCTAGCGAAGTCACAGATACGCAGTATTTT. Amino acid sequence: CASSLGPSEVTDTQYF.

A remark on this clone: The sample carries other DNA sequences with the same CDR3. The CDR3: CASSYSSGGGYGYTF. The CDR3 DNA follows: TGTGCCAGCAGTTACTCCTCGGGCGGGGGGTATGGCTACACCTTC. The J gene is TRBJ1-2, the V gene TRBV6-5; possibly TRBD1 for D (5 bases). This CDR3 spans 15 amino acids. Germline V gene sequence: CDR1 MNHEY, CDR2 SVGAGI. The ends were cut back, 0 bases at V and 5 bases at J, with 13 bases in the middle.

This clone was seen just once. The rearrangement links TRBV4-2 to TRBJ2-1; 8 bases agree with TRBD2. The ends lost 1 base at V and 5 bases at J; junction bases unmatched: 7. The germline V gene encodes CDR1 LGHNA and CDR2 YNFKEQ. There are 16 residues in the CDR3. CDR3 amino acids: CASSQVRGAGDNEQFF. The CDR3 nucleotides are TGTGCCAGCAGCCAAGTGCGGGGAGCGGGGGACAATGAGCAGTTCTTC.

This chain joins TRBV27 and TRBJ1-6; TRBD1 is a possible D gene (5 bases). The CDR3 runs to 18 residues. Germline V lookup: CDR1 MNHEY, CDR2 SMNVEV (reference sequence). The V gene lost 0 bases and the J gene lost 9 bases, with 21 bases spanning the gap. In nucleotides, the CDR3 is TGTGCCAGCAGTTTATCCTTTAAAGTGGGCCTAGGGGCTTCACCCCTCCACTTT. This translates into CASSLSFKVGLGASPLHF.

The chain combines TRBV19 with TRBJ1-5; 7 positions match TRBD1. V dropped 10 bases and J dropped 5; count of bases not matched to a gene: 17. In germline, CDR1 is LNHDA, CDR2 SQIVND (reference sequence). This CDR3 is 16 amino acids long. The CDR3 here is CATIIPGTADDQPQHF. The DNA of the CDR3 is TGTGCCACCATAATACCCGGGACAGCGGACGATCAGCCCCAGCATTTT. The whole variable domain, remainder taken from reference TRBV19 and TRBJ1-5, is DGGITQSPKYLFRKEGQNVTLSCEQNLNHDAMYWYRQDPGQGLRLIYYSQIVNDFQKGDIAEGYSVSREKKESFPLTVTSAQKNPTAFYLCATIIPGTADDQPQHFGDGTRLSIL.

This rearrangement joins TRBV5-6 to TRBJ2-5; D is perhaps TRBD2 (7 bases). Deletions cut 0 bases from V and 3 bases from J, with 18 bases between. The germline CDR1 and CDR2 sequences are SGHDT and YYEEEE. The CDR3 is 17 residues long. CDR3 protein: CASSLGVAGGPEETQYF. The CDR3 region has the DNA TGTGCCAGCAGCTTGGGGGTTGCCGGGGGGCCTGAAGAGACCCAGTACTTC.

The CDR3 DNA sequence: TGTGCCAGCAGACCCGGTACAGGGAGCGGCTTTGGCTACACCTTC. Its protein is CASRPGTGSGFGYTF. The rearrangement joins TRBV6-5 to TRBJ1-2, with D maybe TRBD1 (6 bases). V dropped 6 bases and J dropped 7 bases, with 21 bases sitting between them. Germline V gene data show CDR1 as MNHEY and CDR2 as SVGAGI. The CDR3 consists of 15 residues.

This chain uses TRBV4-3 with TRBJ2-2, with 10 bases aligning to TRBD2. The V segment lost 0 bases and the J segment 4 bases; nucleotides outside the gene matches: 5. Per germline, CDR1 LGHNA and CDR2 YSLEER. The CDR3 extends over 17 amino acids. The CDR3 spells CASSQDGSGGATGELFF. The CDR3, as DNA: TGCGCCAGCAGCCAAGATGGCAGCGGGGGGGCCACCGGGGAGCTGTTTTTT.

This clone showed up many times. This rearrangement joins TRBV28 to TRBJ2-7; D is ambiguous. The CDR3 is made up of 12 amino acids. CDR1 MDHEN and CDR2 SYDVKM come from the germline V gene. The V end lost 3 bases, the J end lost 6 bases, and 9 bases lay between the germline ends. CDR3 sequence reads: CASSFKRLEQYF. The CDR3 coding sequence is TGTGCCAGCAGTTTTAAGAGACTCGAGCAGTACTTC.

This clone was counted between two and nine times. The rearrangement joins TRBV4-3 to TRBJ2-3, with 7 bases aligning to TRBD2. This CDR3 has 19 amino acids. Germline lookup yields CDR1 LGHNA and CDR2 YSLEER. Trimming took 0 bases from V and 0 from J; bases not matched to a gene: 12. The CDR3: CASSQDWGAGNPSTDTQYF. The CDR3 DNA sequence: TGCGCCAGCAGCCAAGATTGGGGAGCGGGGAACCCTAGCACAGATACGCAGTATTTT.

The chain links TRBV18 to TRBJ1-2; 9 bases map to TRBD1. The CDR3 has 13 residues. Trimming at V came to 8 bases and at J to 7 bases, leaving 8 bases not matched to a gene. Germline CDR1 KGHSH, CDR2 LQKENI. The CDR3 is CASTGTGSFGYTF. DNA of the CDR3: TGTGCCAGCACAGGGACAGGGAGTTTTGGCTACACCTTC.

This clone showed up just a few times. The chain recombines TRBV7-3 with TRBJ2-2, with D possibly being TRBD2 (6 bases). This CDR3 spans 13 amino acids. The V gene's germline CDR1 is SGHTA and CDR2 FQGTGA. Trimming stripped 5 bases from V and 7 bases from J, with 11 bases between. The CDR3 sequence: CASSTWGGGELFF. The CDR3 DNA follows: TGTGCCAGCAGCACGTGGGGAGGCGGGGAGCTGTTTTTT.

CDR3 sequence (DNA): TGTGCCTGGAGTAGGCTGACTAATCCCAATCAGCCCCAGCATTTT. Translation: CAWSRLTNPNQPQHF. This chain links TRBV30 with TRBJ1-5; D is uncertain. Germline V gives CDR1 GTSNPN, CDR2 SVGIG (reference sequence). Trimming stripped 2 bases from V and 3 bases from J, with 14 bases between. CDR3 size: 15 residues.

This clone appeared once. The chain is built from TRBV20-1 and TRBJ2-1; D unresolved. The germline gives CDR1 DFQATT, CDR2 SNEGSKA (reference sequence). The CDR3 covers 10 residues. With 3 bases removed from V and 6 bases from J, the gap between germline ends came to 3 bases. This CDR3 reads CSASFNEQFF. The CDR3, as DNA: TGCAGTGCTAGCTTCAATGAGCAGTTCTTC.